This T cell receptor (beta chain) appears in the sequencing data of a study of vaccination effects on CD4 cells after COVID-19. Under the ViraFEST assay, PBMC were stimulated with viral peptide pools so that antigen-specific CD4+ T cells expanded. Sequencing was performed afterwards. Once cultured for nine to ten days, the cells underwent separation to obtain CD4+ T cells. In the vaccine recipients, nucleocapsid antibodies were negative and there was no prior SARS-CoV-2 infection. Concerning this clone: The target antigen is unknown.

TCRdb keeps only in-frame clones here, not all; method: immunoSEQ multiplex PCR. In the table there are tens of thousands of clones, roughly 74% of which are singletons. The CDR3 totals 15 residues. V shed 2 bases and J 3 bases; nucleotides not matched to a gene: 5. The germline V gene has CDR1 KGHDR and CDR2 SFDVKD. The genes are TRBV24-1 and TRBJ1-1, with 7 positions matching TRBD1. The sample here was CD4+ T cells from PBMCs cultured with HCoV-NL63 spike peptides, taken before COVID-19 vaccination. The TCR originated in a human donor who received a COVID-19 vaccine. The CDR3 protein is CATSDSRGGDTEAFF. The CDR3 nucleotides read TGTGCCACCAGTGATTCCAGGGGGGGAGACACTGAAGCTTTCTTT.